This is a list of T cell receptor beta chains from one sample in a study of identical twins. MiXCR, applied by TCRdb to the 5' RACE reads, yields one record per CDR3 protein. This table holds 200,000 to 300,000 distinct CDR3 sequences, approximately 10% found once. Material for sequencing was memory T cells sorted from blood. Every receptor here comes from a man over 45 in good health. The CDR3 runs from the conserved cysteine through the conserved F or W. D genes are given only for firm matches. Clone size appears in some rows only: once, few, many, or a class for an expanded clone.

d_gene,abundance,v_gene,j_gene,len,CDR3nt,CDR3aa
-,many,TRBV5-1,TRBJ2-4,17,TGCGCCAGCAGCCCCGTTTGGACGGGGGCGGCCAAAAACATTCAGTACTTC,CASSPVWTGAAKNIQYF
TRBD1,-,TRBV14,TRBJ2-5,16,TGTGCCAGCAGCCCCGACAGGGGGCGCGATCGAGAGACCCAGTACTTC,CASSPDRGRDRETQYF
TRBD1,few,TRBV7-9,TRBJ1-2,16,TGTGCCAGCAGCGTGACGACAGGGGGAAAAGGAGGAGGCTACACCTTC,CASSVTTGGKGGGYTF
TRBD1,-,TRBV4-1,TRBJ1-4,15,TGCGCCAGCAGCCAAGGACAGGGAACTAATGAAAAACTGTTTTTT,CASSQGQGTNEKLFF
-,few,TRBV15,TRBJ2-1,14,TGTGCCACCAGCAGAGAGGGAATGCCGAATGAGCAGTTCTTC,CATSREGMPNEQFF
TRBD1,many,TRBV20-1,TRBJ2-1,16,TGCAGCGCTCTTCAGGTGGGACAGGGGGCTTGGAATGAGCAGTTCTTC,CSALQVGQGAWNEQFF
-,-,TRBV4-3,TRBJ1-1,17,TGCGCCAGCAGCCAAGCCGGCAGGGGTACGGTGAACACTGAAGCTTTCTTT,CASSQAGRGTVNTEAFF
TRBD1,-,TRBV7-2,TRBJ2-7,16,TGTGCCAGTAACGGAGCGCAAGGACAGGGTTTTTACGAGCAGTACTTC,CASNGAQGQGFYEQYF
TRBD2,many,TRBV24-1,TRBJ2-1,14,TGTGCCACCAGTGACCAAGGGACTAGCTATGAGCAGTTCTTC,CATSDQGTSYEQFF
-,-,TRBV6-5,TRBJ2-7,14,TGTGCCAGCAGTTACACGGCGGCCGGGGGCGAGCAGTACTTC,CASSYTAAGGEQYF
TRBD1,many,TRBV5-1,TRBJ2-7,15,TGCGCCAGCACCAATCCGGGACAGGGTTTCGACGAGCAGTACTTC,CASTNPGQGFDEQYF
TRBD1,-,TRBV3-1,TRBJ2-7,14,TGTGCCAGCAGCTCCCGGACAGGGCCGAGCGAGCAGTACTTC,CASSSRTGPSEQYF
-,many,TRBV24-1,TRBJ2-3,11,TGTGCCACCTCGAGCACAGATACGCAGTATTTT,CATSSTDTQYF
TRBD1,many,TRBV27,TRBJ1-1,13,TGTGCCAGCAGAAAGGACAGGGTTGCTGAAGCTTTCTTT,CASRKDRVAEAFF
TRBD1,-,TRBV6-2/TRBV6-3,TRBJ2-7,16,TGTGCCACCCGCGGTTTCACGCGGGACAGGGAGAACGAGCAGTACTTC,CATRGFTRDRENEQYF
-,many,TRBV9,TRBJ2-3,15,TGTGCCAGCAGCCCCGGACTGATCCACGTGGATACGCAGTATTTT,CASSPGLIHVDTQYF
-,many,TRBV4-3,TRBJ2-2,13,TGCGCCAGCAGCCCCGAGGACGGAGGGGAGCTGTTTTTT,CASSPEDGGELFF
-,many,TRBV29-1,TRBJ2-7,11,TGCAGCGTTACCAGCGGGTACGAGCAGTACTTC,CSVTSGYEQYF
-,many,TRBV19,TRBJ2-2,15,TGTGCCAGCAGAAATCAGGGGACCTTGACCGGGGAGCTGTTTTTT,CASRNQGTLTGELFF
-,few,TRBV6-1,TRBJ2-7,15,TGTGCCAGCAGAACAGCCTACAGGGAGAGAAACGAGCAGTACTTC,CASRTAYRERNEQYF